This T cell receptor beta chain was profiled in a study of T cell responses to AZD1222 COVID-19 vaccine. This clone has a single count. The antigen remains undetermined. J lost 2 bases, V lost 3 bases, and 4 bases had no gene match. The V gene's germline CDR1 is MNHEY and CDR2 SMNVEV (reference sequence). The CDR3 sequence is 14 residues long. Study observations and caveats: Spike-specific TCR breadth and depth both grew after two AZD1222 doses.

TCRdb's copy holds only in-frame clones and misses some; the assay was immunoSEQ multiplex PCR. The sample yields under 200,000 clones, 88% seen once. The sample was peripheral blood, taken 28 days after the second AZD1222 dose. The rearrangement uses TRBV27 and TRBJ2-7; TRBD1 matches 7 bases. The clonotype was recovered from an adult who received the AZD1222 COVID-19 vaccine. CDR3 in amino acids: CASSFGQAAYEQYF. The CDR3, as DNA: TGTGCCAGCAGTTTCGGACAGGCGGCCTACGAGCAGTACTTC.